This is a list of T cell receptor beta chains from one sample in a study of regulatory T cells in long-lasting Graves disease. TCRdb independently ran MiXCR on the multiplex PCR reads; one entry per CDR3 protein. This repertoire shows 540,000 or so distinct CDR3 sequences, about 14% found once; its top ten account for roughly a tenth. These same data were also listed under a study on T cells in Graves' hyperthyroidism and ophthalmopathy.

Specimen: peripheral blood mononuclear cells (PBMCs), collected at new diagnosis, from a patient treated with antithyroid drugs. The receptors stem from a man in his thirties or forties with Graves disease. Each CDR3 is given with its conserved first and last residue. The D gene is left open where the match is weak. Size is omitted from some rows. Given values are once, few, many or a class for expanded clones.

TRBJ2-1 TRBV20-1 TRBD2 many CSASAGLAGGNEQFF TGCAGTGCTAGCGCGGGACTAGCGGGAGGCAATGAGCAGTTCTTC
TRBJ1-6 TRBV7-9 . many CASSPPAWVSYNSPLHF TGTGCCAGCAGCCCACCGGCATGGGTCTCCTATAATTCACCCCTCCACTTT
TRBJ1-3 TRBV6-1 TRBD1 many CASRGDRVAGNTIYF TGTGCCAGCAGGGGGGACAGGGTGGCTGGAAACACCATATATTTT
TRBJ2-7 TRBV18 . few CASSQRGGSYEQYF TGTGCCAGCTCACAGCGAGGGGGCTCCTACGAGCAGTACTTC
TRBJ2-1 TRBV27 TRBD2 many CASSLYGTSPHEQFF TGTGCCAGCAGTTTGTACGGGACTAGCCCACATGAGCAGTTCTTC
TRBJ2-1 TRBV20-1 . many CSGWGPIISNEQFF TGCAGTGGCTGGGGGCCTATTATAAGCAATGAGCAGTTCTTC
TRBJ2-7 TRBV6-2/TRBV6-3 . . CASSLREQYF TGTGCCAGCAGTCTGCGCGAGCAGTACTTC
TRBJ1-2 TRBV28 . many CAGGNYGYTF TGTGCAGGGGGTAACTATGGCTACACCTTC
TRBJ2-1 TRBV30 TRBD2 few CAWGSQAGLQFF TGTGCCTGGGGTTCCCAAGCGGGACTACAGTTCTTC
TRBJ1-2 TRBV20-1 . few CSARVGHLPGYTF TGCAGTGCTAGAGTCGGACACCTCCCTGGCTACACCTTC